Included here is one T cell receptor (beta chain) sequence, with context. Its antigen is not known. This table comes from immunoSEQ multiplex PCR, and its TCRdb copy is limited to in-frame clones, with some not included. This sample has about 8,600 clones; around half occur once, and the top ten carry less than 6.5%. The sample originates from a study of Tregs in tolerant kidney transplant recipients. The study's findings and limits: The small number of patients limits these findings pending further validation.

The V end was cut by 2 bases, the J end by 5 bases, with 14 bases between. This CDR3 comprises 15 residues. Germline CDR1 is SGHTA and CDR2 is FQGNSA. Input material: CD4+ T cells from blood cultured with allogeneic cells. This chain joins TRBV7-2 and TRBJ2-3, with a tentative D call TRBD1 (5 bases). The clonotype originates from a human donor in good health. CDR3 DNA sequence: TGTGCCAGCAGCTTACCTGCAGGGATCGGAGATACGCAGTATTTT. Its translation is CASSLPAGIGDTQYF.